The clone carrying this T cell receptor beta chain appeared a few times. TCRdb re-called the 5' RACE reads through MiXCR, storing one row per CDR3 protein. The sample contains 140,000 or so distinct CDR3 sequences, about 19% of which appear only once. This CDR3 region has 14 residues. V lost 3 bases and J lost 7, with 12 bases in between. Germline V gene data show CDR1 as KGHDR and CDR2 as SFDVKD. The data are from a study of T-cell memory formation after mild COVID-19. The receptor's source is an adult woman who had mild COVID-19 (a few samples of this study predate the infection). Cell type and time point are not known. Sequencing was carried out using PBMCs or a T cell subset sorted from them (not recorded which). The chain joins TRBV24-1 to TRBJ1-5; D unclear. In nucleotides, the CDR3 is TGTGCCACCAGTGATGTTCATGAGACCCAGCCCCAGCATTTT. This translates into CATSDVHETQPQHF.